This T cell receptor (beta chain) is drawn from a study of graft-versus-host responses after intestinal transplantation. Study summary: All recipients were given anti-thymocyte globulin induction, and tacrolimus and steroids were then administered for three to four years. Whole-study findings and limits: GvH clones occurred in recipient marrow; some first appeared in ileum or blood. With peak circulating GvH clone levels came an association with early post-transplant HvG declines.

TCRdb's table, derived via immunoSEQ multiplex PCR, lists solely in-frame clones and lacks some. The sample carries 85,000 to 90,000 clones, roughly 90% recorded once. Germline V lookup: CDR1 DFQATT, CDR2 SNEGSKA (reference sequence). This CDR3 spans 11 amino acids. V was trimmed by 0 bases and J by 7 bases, leaving 6 bases between them. Comments on this clone: The antigen remains unidentified.

The receptor's source is a human donor who received an intestinal transplant. This specimen consisted of unstimulated CD4+ T cells sorted from spleen or lymph node cells, obtained before intestinal transplant. V and J are TRBV20-1 and TRBJ2-5; no clear D. The CDR3 sequence: CSARDKGTQYF. CDR3 DNA: TGCAGTGCTAGAGATAAGGGGACCCAGTACTTC.